One sample yielded the 2 T cell receptor beta chains listed below, sequenced in a study of breast tumors, draining lymph nodes, adjacent tissues. Each CDR3 protein gets one entry after TCRdb re-called the multiplex PCR reads with MiXCR. This sample has about 63,000 distinct CDR3 sequences, with roughly 59% found just once. The source material was breast tumor tissue. The receptor set was obtained from a female donor with breast cancer. Some clones in this sample may be carry-over from other donors' samples.

This chain uses TRBV12-3 or TRBV12-4 with TRBJ1-2, with D maybe TRBD1 (6 bases). V was trimmed by 4 bases and J by 4 bases, leaving 13 bases between them. The CDR3 sequence is 14 residues long. The CDR3 bases are TGTGCCAGCAGTTACAGGGAAACCAGCTATGGCTACACCTTC. This gives the protein CASSYRETSYGYTF.

This clonotype was found many times. This may stem from a read error, because a much larger clone lies one nucleotide away. This chain links TRBV12-3 or TRBV12-4 with TRBJ1-6, with D possibly matching TRBD1 (5 bases). Trimming left V 7 bases short and J 8 bases short, with 15 bases between. The CDR3 spans 14 residues. In DNA form, the CDR3 reads TGTGCCAGCAACAACCAGGGAGCGGATTCACCCCTCCACTTT. Encoded protein: CASNNQGADSPLHF.